Listed below are T cell receptor beta chains from one sample, sequenced in a study of cytomegalovirus exposure and HLA in healthy donors. The protocol was immunoSEQ multiplex PCR, while the TCRdb copy is restricted to in-frame clones and leaves out a portion. The sample contains about 200,000 clones, approximately 80% of which appear only once. Sequencing used PBMCs. The receptor source for this set is a woman between 25 and 40 years old in good health and CMV-seropositive. Each CDR3 is given without its conserved first and last residue. The order of the fields is J gene, V gene, CDR3 length, CDR3 protein.

J: TRBJ2-7; V: TRBV4-1; length: 12; CDR3: ASSSRTGRYEQY
J: TRBJ1-1; V: TRBV4-2; length: 10; CDR3: ASSQDGGGAF
J: TRBJ2-7; V: TRBV6-1; length: 11; CDR3: AATQGISYEQY
J: TRBJ1-2; V: TRBV7-9; length: 10; CDR3: ASSLLRGGNT
J: TRBJ2-5; V: TRBV15; length: 14; CDR3: ATSRDGGGRQETQY
J: TRBJ1-1; V: TRBV5-6; length: 11; CDR3: ASSLAGRPKAF
J: TRBJ2-3; V: TRBV27; length: 13; CDR3: ASRLAGWGTDTQY
J: TRBJ2-7; V: TRBV5-1; length: 16; CDR3: ASSRGVSGGNLGYEQY
J: TRBJ2-7; V: TRBV18; length: 14; CDR3: ASSLSLAGSTYEQY
J: TRBJ2-2; V: TRBV5-1; length: 12; CDR3: ASSLTSQPGELF
J: TRBJ1-5; V: TRBV5-8; length: 14; CDR3: ASSSGNRGSNQPQH
J: TRBJ2-3; V: TRBV9; length: 13; CDR3: ASSVVDRGTDTQY
J: TRBJ2-7; V: TRBV7-2; length: 12; CDR3: ASSLAGAVGEQY
J: TRBJ1-4; V: TRBV27; length: 12; CDR3: ASSYLQGDEKLF
J: TRBJ2-1; V: TRBV30; length: 13; CDR3: AWRDRDTFYNEQF
J: TRBJ2-7; V: TRBV6-1; length: 12; CDR3: ASSETSEGYEQY
J: TRBJ2-5; V: TRBV29-1; length: 12; CDR3: SGRSGRVQETQY
J: TRBJ2-1; V: TRBV15; length: 14; CDR3: ATSGSGQVVYNEQF
J: TRBJ2-3; V: TRBV5-1; length: 13; CDR3: ASTSVRGSTDTQY
J: TRBJ2-6; V: TRBV28; length: 12; CDR3: ASSPDRDSFVLT
J: TRBJ1-2; V: TRBV29-1; length: 9; CDR3: SVESGRVYT
J: TRBJ2-2; V: TRBV6-1; length: 11; CDR3: ASSVGNTGELF
J: TRBJ2-5; V: TRBV5-1; length: 12; CDR3: ASSFSAGDEAQY
J: TRBJ2-1; V: TRBV6-5; length: 12; CDR3: ASSYGTDYNEQF
J: TRBJ1-2; V: TRBV5-4; length: 11; CDR3: ASSLAQDYGYT
J: TRBJ2-1; V: TRBV18; length: 12; CDR3: ASTTASSYNEQF
J: TRBJ1-4; V: TRBV27; length: 13; CDR3: ASQSGGSTNEKLF
J: TRBJ2-7; V: TRBV6-1; length: 12; CDR3: ASSEGLAVYEQY